This T cell receptor (beta chain) was recovered during a study of memory CD4+ T cells and cytomegalovirus serostatus. Study-level background: This sample comes from healthy Belgian adults, 8 to 10 CMV seropositive, 24 seronegative.

Germline assignment: CDR1 SGHRS and CDR2 YFSETQ. V was pared by 0 bases and J by 0 bases, with 9 bases between. The CDR3 is 15 amino acids. The sort gate was single viable CD3+CD4+CD8-CD45RO+ cells for memory CD4+ T cells. This clone was recorded only once. Original methodology: Out-of-frame sequences were removed, leaving 2,204,828 distinct TCRbeta sequences. Sequencing was performed with immunoSEQ multiplex PCR; in TCRdb, only in-frame clones are kept and a portion is missing. V and J calls and clone size come straight from that table; D and trimming were deduced from the DNA. The sample shows just under 95,000 clones, 80% of them seen only once.

The chain uses TRBV5-1 and TRBJ1-1; tentatively, D is TRBD1 (6 bases). This clonotype was obtained from an adult in good health and CMV-seropositive. The material sequenced was memory CD4+ T cells from blood. In DNA form, the CDR3 reads TGCGCCAGCAGCTTGGATACAGGGATGAACACTGAAGCTTTCTTT. Residues: CASSLDTGMNTEAFF. The full variable domain, completed using reference TRBV5-1 and TRBJ1-1, is KAGVTQTPRYLIKTRGQQVTLSCSPISGHRSVSWYQQTPGQGLQFLFEYFSETQRNKGNFPGRFSGRQFSNSRSEMNVSTLELGDSALYLCASSLDTGMNTEAFFGQGTRLTVV.